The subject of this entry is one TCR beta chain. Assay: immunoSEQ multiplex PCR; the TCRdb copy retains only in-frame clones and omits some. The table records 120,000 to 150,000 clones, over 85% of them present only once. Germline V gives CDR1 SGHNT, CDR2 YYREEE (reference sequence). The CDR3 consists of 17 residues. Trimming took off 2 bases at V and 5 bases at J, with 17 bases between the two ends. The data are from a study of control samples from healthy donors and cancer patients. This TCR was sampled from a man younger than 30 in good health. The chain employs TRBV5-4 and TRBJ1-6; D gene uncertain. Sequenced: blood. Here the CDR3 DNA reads TGTGCCAGCAGCTTTGGGGATAGGCAAGCGGATAATTCACCCCTCCACTTT. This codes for CASSFGDRQADNSPLHF. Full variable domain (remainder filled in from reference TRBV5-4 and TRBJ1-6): ETGVTQSPTHLIKTRGQQVTLRCSSQSGHNTVSWYQQALGQGPQFIFQYYREEENGRGNFPPRFSGLQFPNYSSELNVNALELDDSALYLCASSFGDRQADNSPLHFGNGTRLTVT.